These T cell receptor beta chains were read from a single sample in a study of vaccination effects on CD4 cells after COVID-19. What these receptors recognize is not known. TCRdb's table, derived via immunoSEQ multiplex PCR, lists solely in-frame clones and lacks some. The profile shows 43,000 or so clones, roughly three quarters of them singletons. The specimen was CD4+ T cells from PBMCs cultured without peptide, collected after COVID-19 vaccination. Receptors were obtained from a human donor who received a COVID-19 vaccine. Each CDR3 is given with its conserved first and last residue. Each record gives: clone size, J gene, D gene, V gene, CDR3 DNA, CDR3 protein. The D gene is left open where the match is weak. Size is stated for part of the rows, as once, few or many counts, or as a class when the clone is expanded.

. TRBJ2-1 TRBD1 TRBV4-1 TGCGCCAGCTCCGGGACAGGGGGCAAACTAGTCAACAATGAGCAGTTCTTC CASSGTGGKLVNNEQFF
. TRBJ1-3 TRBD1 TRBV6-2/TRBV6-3 TGTGCCAGCAGTTACGGGGGACAGGTACCTGGAAACACCATATATTTT CASSYGGQVPGNTIYF
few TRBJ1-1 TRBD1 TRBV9 TGTGCCAGCAGCGTATGGACAGGGATGAACACTGAAGCTTTCTTT CASSVWTGMNTEAFF
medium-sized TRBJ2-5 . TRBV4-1 TGCGCCAGCAGCCCGAGTCCCGAAGATGGTAGGGAGACCCAGTACTTC CASSPSPEDGRETQYF
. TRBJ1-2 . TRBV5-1 TGCGCCAGCAGCTTGGCCGGGACACGCAACTATGGCTACACCTTC CASSLAGTRNYGYTF
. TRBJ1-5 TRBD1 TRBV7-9 TGTGCCAGCAGCCTGGACAGGGTCTCCAATCAGCCCCAGCATTTT CASSLDRVSNQPQHF
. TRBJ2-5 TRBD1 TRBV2 TGTGCCAGCAGGATTGACAGGGGTTCTCAAGAGACCCAGTACTTC CASRIDRGSQETQYF
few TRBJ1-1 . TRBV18 TGTGCCAGCTCACCGTACGTAAGGGGGTCCACTGAAGCTTTCTTT CASSPYVRGSTEAFF
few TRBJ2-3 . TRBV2 TGTGCCAGCAGTGAAGTCAGGCTCAGAGTTGAGGATACGCAGTATTTT CASSEVRLRVEDTQYF
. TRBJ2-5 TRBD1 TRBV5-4 TGTGCCAGCAGCTTGGAATTCCGGACAGGGACGACCCAGTACTTC CASSLEFRTGTTQYF
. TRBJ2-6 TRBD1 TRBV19 TGTGCCAGTAGAACGACAGGGGGCAACGTCCTGACTTTC CASRTTGGNVLTF
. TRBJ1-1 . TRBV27 TGTGCCAGCAGTTCTTTAAGGGGTTACACTGAAGCTTTCTTT CASSSLRGYTEAFF
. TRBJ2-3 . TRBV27 TGTGCCAGCAGTAGGGGCACAGATACGCAGTATTTT CASSRGTDTQYF